Sequencing of this T cell receptor beta chain was carried out in a study of blood T cell repertoires in COVID-19. Study context: The origin of the acute and convalescent COVID-19 samples was the United States, Italy and Spain. Sources were T cells, B-cell-depleted T cells, or PBMCs; the material itself was cDNA or gDNA.

Source study methods: How many nucleated cells were present was estimated from reference gene primer amplification. TCRdb keeps only in-frame clones here, not all; method: immunoSEQ multiplex PCR. From that table come the V and J calls and clone size; the DNA was used to work out D and trimming. The data show about 75,000 clones, with 84% seen just once and about a fifth held by the top ten. CDR1 is LGHNA, CDR2 YSLEER, per germline. The CDR3 has 15 amino acids. The junction had 2 bases not matched to a gene; V was cut back by 1 base and J by 3 bases. This chain uses TRBV4-3 with TRBJ1-2, with 10 bases matching TRBD1. The receptor comes from a woman aged 45 to 65 with acute or convalescent COVID-19. Sequencing used peripheral blood. The DNA for the CDR3 is TGCGCCAGCAGCCAAGGACAGGGGGCATACTATGGCTACACCTTC. Translating gives CASSQGQGAYYGYTF.